This is a list of T cell receptor beta chains from one sample in a study of blood T cell repertoires in COVID-19. TCRdb's table, derived via immunoSEQ multiplex PCR, lists solely in-frame clones and lacks some. Here the sample spans about 220,000 clones, around 86% being singletons. Sequenced sample: PBMCs or T cells enriched from blood (not recorded which). The receptors come from a middle-aged woman with acute COVID-19. CDR3s include the opening cysteine and the closing phenylalanine or tryptophan. D genes are given only for firm matches. The listing skips clone size in some rows; elsewhere it reads once, few, many or a size class.

D gene	V gene	J gene	clone size	CDR3 DNA	CDR3 protein
.	TRBV6-5	TRBJ2-2	.	TGTGCCAGCAGTTACAATTTAGACGGGGAGCTGTTTTTT	CASSYNLDGELFF
.	TRBV27	TRBJ2-6	.	TGTGCCAGCAGTTTAGACTTCTCTGGGGCCAACGTCCTGACTTTC	CASSLDFSGANVLTF
.	TRBV4-1	TRBJ1-1	.	TGCGCCAGCAGCCAAGACCGGTCAGACTGGAACACTGAAGCTTTCTTT	CASSQDRSDWNTEAFF
TRBD1	TRBV10-2	TRBJ2-7	.	TGCGCCAGCGGAAGGGGGCTCTACGAGCAGTACTTC	CASGRGLYEQYF
.	TRBV7-9	TRBJ1-4	once	TGTGCCAGCAGCCGGAGACAGGACAATGAAAAACTGTTTTTT	CASSRRQDNEKLFF
.	TRBV24-1	TRBJ2-2	once	TGTGCCACCGGGGGGGCGGGGCCTGACACCGGGGAGCTGTTTTTT	CATGGAGPDTGELFF
TRBD1	TRBV19	TRBJ2-5	.	TGTGCCAGTAGTATAGGGGCGGGGACAGGTGGAAGAGAGACCCAGTACTTC	CASSIGAGTGGRETQYF
TRBD1	TRBV19	TRBJ1-2	.	TGTGCCAGTCGCCCCTCGGGACAGGGCTATGGCTACACCTTC	CASRPSGQGYGYTF
.	TRBV27	TRBJ2-5	.	TGTGCCAGTTCAGAGGGTGGGGAGACCCAGTACTTC	CASSEGGETQYF
.	TRBV18	TRBJ1-4	.	TGTGCCAGCTCACCACTTGGGACGGGAGATGAAAAACTGTTTTTT	CASSPLGTGDEKLFF
.	TRBV7-9	TRBJ1-6	.	TGTGCCAGCAGCCTTGGGGGGGCACGGCTTAATTCACCCCTCCACTTT	CASSLGGARLNSPLHF
.	TRBV6-5	TRBJ1-1	few	TGTGCCAGCAGCCCAAGGACAGTCAACACTGAAGCTTTCTTT	CASSPRTVNTEAFF
.	TRBV19	TRBJ1-2	.	TGTGCCACCCAAAGGGGAGGCTACGGCTACACCTTC	CATQRGGYGYTF
TRBD2	TRBV4-2	TRBJ2-1	.	TGTGCCAGCCCCCCGGGGGGGCCAATCAATGAGCAGTTCTTC	CASPPGGPINEQFF
TRBD2	TRBV7-2	TRBJ2-3	.	TGTGCCAGCAGCTTAGCAGGTCTAGCGGGGGCCCTCACAGATACGCAGTATTTT	CASSLAGLAGALTDTQYF
TRBD2	TRBV10-2	TRBJ2-5	.	TGCGCCAGCAGCCATCTAGCGGGGGGGCCCGTCGAGACCCAGTACTTC	CASSHLAGGPVETQYF
.	TRBV19	TRBJ2-1	.	TGTGCCAGTAGTATAGCGCGGGTGCCTGGTGAGCAGTTCTTC	CASSIARVPGEQFF